This T cell receptor (beta chain) was found in a study of lymphopenia after photon versus proton radiotherapy. Study findings and constraints: Only patients who died were analyzed for survival; proton advantage is unproven.

The table came from immunoSEQ multiplex PCR; TCRdb's copy has only in-frame clones and leaves some out. The sample has approximately 150,000 clones, 88% seen once. Note on this clone: Its antigen is not known.

The CDR3 has 16 residues. With 2 bases removed from V and 4 bases from J, the gap between germline ends came to 14 bases. CDR1 and CDR2 from the germline V gene are SEHNR and FQNEAQ (reference sequence). This receptor was taken from a man aged 45-65 years with gastric cancer. Specimen: peripheral blood, collected from a patient treated with photon-based radiotherapy. The rearrangement links TRBV7-9 to TRBJ1-4; TRBD1 might be the D (6 bases). CDR3 sequence (DNA): TGTGCCAGCAGCTTAAGGACAGCCGCGGATAATGAAAAACTGTTTTTT. Protein sequence: CASSLRTAADNEKLFF.